The rows below give T cell receptor beta chains drawn from one sample of a study of blood T cell repertoires in COVID-19. Some clones are missing from TCRdb's copy, which holds only in-frame ones; the method was immunoSEQ multiplex PCR. The sample includes about 160,000 clones, roughly 87% of them seen just once. The sample comprised peripheral blood. The receptors were sampled from a woman aged 60-75 years who had recovered from COVID-19. Each CDR3 is given with its conserved first and last residue. D genes are given only for firm matches.

v_gene,d_gene,CDR3aa
TRBV5-1,TRBD2,CASSLVVAGAGDTQYF
TRBV7-8,NA,CASSYTVQVNTEAFF
TRBV5-1,TRBD2,CASSSHPAGDTDTQYF
TRBV29-1,TRBD1,CSVTGTGTYEQYF
TRBV28,NA,CASRQDSGYTF
TRBV7-2,TRBD1,CASSVTGSSYNEQFF
TRBV2,NA,CASSEKTDAYGYTF
TRBV6-6,TRBD1,CASSYQNGQAYGYTF
TRBV5-1,NA,CASRGIRGVSNQPQHF
TRBV2,TRBD1,CASSKTSLTGDEQYF
TRBV7-6,NA,CASSLAPKEVSPLHF
TRBV18,NA,CASSPYRRGQETQYF
TRBV24-1,TRBD2,CATSESVAGKETQYF
TRBV3-1/TRBV3-2,NA,CASSQVSEKLFF
TRBV15,NA,CATSREREGADTQYF
TRBV18,NA,CASSPSDSNQPQHF
TRBV7-3,TRBD1,CASSLGTALGEQYF
TRBV5-4,TRBD2,CASSPREAGDISTDTQYF
TRBV5-1,NA,CASSPGGSRAEAFF
TRBV12-3/TRBV12-4,NA,CASTLDYSEAFF
TRBV5-6,TRBD1,CASSWDRRSYGYTF
TRBV5-3,TRBD1,CARSLSDRGGYTF
TRBV2,TRBD1,CASSGGQGNQPQHF
TRBV18,NA,CASFPGSTDTQYF
TRBV30,TRBD1,CAGGPTGVAFF
TRBV27,TRBD1,CASSLSQGDGYTF
TRBV30,NA,CAWVSGGYDGELFF
TRBV29-1,NA,CSVLRFSGDEKLFF
TRBV9,TRBD1,CASSPTGQGRETQYF
TRBV11-2,TRBD1,CASSLDPTGGGYTF
TRBV19,NA,CASSREGIFQPQHF
TRBV4-1,TRBD2,CASSQPTSGGPTGGTQYF
TRBV28,TRBD1,CASRPGTGNTEAFF
TRBV5-1,TRBD2,CASSPGISSGDEQFF
TRBV11-2,TRBD1,CASGQTGQNIQYF
TRBV6-2/TRBV6-3,TRBD1,CASSHRGRDYTF
TRBV5-4,TRBD2,CASSSPPLAGQETQYF
TRBV4-1,TRBD1,CASSPNRDRDYEQYF
TRBV5-1,NA,CASSLDPGLTLSNTIYF
TRBV24-1,TRBD1,CATSAEGQGAFQPQHF
TRBV4-1,NA,CASSQDGDTNQPQHF
TRBV6-5,TRBD1,CASSLGGLNTEAFF
TRBV29-1,NA,CSVDITETNYGYTF
TRBV2,TRBD1,CASGGTGATGELFF
TRBV5-1,NA,CASTRGGSTDTQYF
TRBV28,TRBD2,CASSSSGGTDTQYF
TRBV27,TRBD1,CASREGQGTPLHF
TRBV19,NA,CASSTQGSGELFF
TRBV5-8,NA,CASSAIFSGNTIYF
TRBV6-5,TRBD2,CASSYSSGGAYEQYF
TRBV28,NA,CASSLSVGGTEAFF
TRBV19,TRBD1,CASKSFGTANQNTEAFF
TRBV5-4,NA,CASSFLEARTDTQYF
TRBV6-5,TRBD1,CASTQTGNNQPQHF